A selection of T cell receptor beta chains follows, all from one sample in a study of blood T cell repertoires in COVID-19. The method was immunoSEQ multiplex PCR; TCRdb's version includes in-frame clones alone and lacks a portion of them. The sample holds 450,000 or so clones, roughly 90% seen once. What was sequenced was peripheral blood. Receptor source: a man aged 18-30 years with COVID-19, enrolled during active disease. The CDR3 runs from the conserved cysteine through the conserved F or W. Fields, in order: J gene, V gene, CDR3 protein.

j_call: TRBJ2-7
v_call: TRBV4-1
cdr3_aa: CASSQEDRGDDEQYF

j_call: TRBJ2-5
v_call: TRBV28
cdr3_aa: CASSLIAPQETQYF

j_call: TRBJ2-7
v_call: TRBV29-1
cdr3_aa: CSVSPTGAYEQYF

j_call: TRBJ1-2
v_call: TRBV5-1
cdr3_aa: CASSPGQGGGYTF

j_call: TRBJ1-5
v_call: TRBV6-2/TRBV6-3
cdr3_aa: CASSRQGGNQPQHF

j_call: TRBJ2-5
v_call: TRBV7-9
cdr3_aa: CASSQRASGRRETQYF

j_call: TRBJ1-2
v_call: TRBV7-2
cdr3_aa: CASSLGTGPWRGYTF

j_call: TRBJ1-5
v_call: TRBV14
cdr3_aa: CASSLDSYQPQHF

j_call: TRBJ2-7
v_call: TRBV7-8
cdr3_aa: CASSPRTSGDYEQYF

j_call: TRBJ1-5
v_call: TRBV27
cdr3_aa: CASSLSGGGSNQPQHF

j_call: TRBJ2-1
v_call: TRBV5-1
cdr3_aa: CASSFSDTYNEQFF

j_call: TRBJ2-7
v_call: TRBV7-8
cdr3_aa: CASSEWTGPTYEQYF

j_call: TRBJ2-3
v_call: TRBV5-1
cdr3_aa: CASSLAGLPKYTDTQYF

j_call: TRBJ1-6
v_call: TRBV5-6
cdr3_aa: CASSSTGGFNSPLHF

j_call: TRBJ2-1
v_call: TRBV7-2
cdr3_aa: CASSLEGLALNEQFF

j_call: TRBJ1-4
v_call: TRBV4-2
cdr3_aa: CASSQGQQVTNEKLFF

j_call: TRBJ2-5
v_call: TRBV19
cdr3_aa: CASSKGDLAAETQYF